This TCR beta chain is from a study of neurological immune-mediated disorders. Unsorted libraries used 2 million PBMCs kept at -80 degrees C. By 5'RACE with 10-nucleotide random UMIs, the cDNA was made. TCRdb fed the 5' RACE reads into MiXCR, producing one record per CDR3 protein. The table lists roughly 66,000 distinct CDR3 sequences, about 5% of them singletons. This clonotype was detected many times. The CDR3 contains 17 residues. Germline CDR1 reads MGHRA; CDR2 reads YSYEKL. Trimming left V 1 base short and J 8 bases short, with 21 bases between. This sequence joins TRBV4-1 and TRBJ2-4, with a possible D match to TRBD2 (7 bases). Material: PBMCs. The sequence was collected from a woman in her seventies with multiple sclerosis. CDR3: CASSQGGAAGTLDIQYF. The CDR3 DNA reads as TGCGCCAGCAGCCAAGGGGGGGCAGCGGGAACCCTCGACATTCAGTACTTC.